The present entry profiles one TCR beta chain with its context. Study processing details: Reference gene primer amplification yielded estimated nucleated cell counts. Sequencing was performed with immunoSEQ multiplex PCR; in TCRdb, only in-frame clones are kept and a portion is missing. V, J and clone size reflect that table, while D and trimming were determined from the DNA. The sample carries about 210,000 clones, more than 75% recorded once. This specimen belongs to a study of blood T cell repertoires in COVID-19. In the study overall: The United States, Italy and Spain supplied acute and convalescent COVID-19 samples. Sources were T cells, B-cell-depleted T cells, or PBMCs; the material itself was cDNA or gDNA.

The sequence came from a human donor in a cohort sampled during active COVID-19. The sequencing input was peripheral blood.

The CDR3 DNA is TGTGCCAGCAGCCAAGATCGCCCCCTGGACAGGGCCCTCTCTGGAAACACCATATATTTT. The encoded protein is CASSQDRPLDRALSGNTIYF. The chain combines TRBV3-1 (or the pseudogene TRBV3-2) with TRBJ1-3; 8 nucleotides line up with TRBD1. Germline V gene sequence: CDR1 LGHDT, CDR2 YNNKEL (reference sequence). This CDR3 is 20 amino acids long. Germline trimming cut 0 bases from V and 0 bases from J; bases unmatched to any gene: 13.